A single sample is the source of the 8 T cell receptor beta chains below, sequenced in a study of OX40 agonist ivuxolimab in advanced cancers. The table came from immunoSEQ multiplex PCR; TCRdb's copy has only in-frame clones and leaves some out. Of 55,000 to 80,000 clones listed, 84% were seen once; the top ten hold 7.5% to 9%. This sample comprised CD4+ or CD8+ T cells sorted from blood, obtained in a trial of the OX40 agonist ivuxolimab. The receptors derive from an adult with an advanced solid tumor such as melanoma, head and neck, liver or kidney cancer.

The chain employs TRBV2 and TRBJ2-1; D remains ambiguous. CDR3 size: 11 residues. Trimming cost V 5 bases and J 3 bases, with 2 bases left between them. Germline CDR1 SNHLY, CDR2 FYNNEI. The CDR3 bases are TGTGCCAGCAGTTTCTACAATGAGCAGTTCTTC. This encodes CASSFYNEQFF.

The chain joins TRBV18 to TRBJ1-1; the D is unclear. The CDR3 is made up of 13 amino acids. V was trimmed by 3 bases and J by 1 base, leaving 6 bases between them. Germline assignment: CDR1 KGHSH and CDR2 LQKENI. CDR3 bases: TGTGCCAGCTCACCCCCAGCGAACACTGAAGCTTTCTTT. Its translation: CASSPPANTEAFF.

The chain couples TRBV28 to TRBJ1-1, with D hard to call. Germline-derived CDR1 and CDR2 are MDHEN and SYDVKM. The CDR3 totals 13 residues. V was pared by 4 bases and J by 10 bases, with 16 bases between. The CDR3 nucleotides read TGTGCCAGCAGTTCCCGGGGAGGGCGGGGAGCTTTCTTT. Residues: CASSSRGGRGAFF.

The chain recombines TRBV7-2 with TRBJ1-5; a weak D match, TRBD1 (5 bases). The V gene lost 2 bases and the J gene lost 7 bases, with 9 bases spanning the gap. Germline lookup yields CDR1 SGHTA and CDR2 FQGNSA. This CDR3 contains 13 residues. The CDR3 DNA reads as TGTGCCAGCAGCTTATGGGGCGGGCAGCCCCAGCATTTT. Residues: CASSLWGGQPQHF.

The chain recombines TRBV11-2 with TRBJ2-5, with a weak D call TRBD1 (5 bases). The V and J ends lost 5 bases and 5 bases respectively, with 12 bases between them. Germline V gives CDR1 SGHAT, CDR2 FQNNGV. This CDR3 has 13 amino acids. CDR3 nucleotide sequence: TGTGCCAGCAGCCAGGCAGGGCGGGAGACCCAGTACTTC. It is translated as CASSQAGRETQYF.

The rearrangement uses TRBV21-1 and TRBJ1-5; the listed D gene, TRBD1, was not tested against the DNA. TRBV21-1 is labeled a pseudogene. The CDR3 runs 15 residues. The CDR3 bases are TGTGCCAGCAGCAAAGGTGGGCAGGGATGTGTGCCCCAGCATTTT. Protein product: CASSKGGQGCVPQHF.

This clone has a single count. The gene calls are TRBV4-3 and TRBJ1-6; 9 bases match TRBD1. This CDR3 contains 14 residues. V lost 4 bases to trimming and J lost 6 bases; unmatched junction nucleotides: 1. CDR1 and CDR2 from the germline V gene are LGHNA and YSLEER. In DNA form, the CDR3 reads TGCGCCAGCAGCCGGGACAGGGTTAATTCACCCCTCCACTTT. Encoded protein: CASSRDRVNSPLHF.

The V and J genes are TRBV5-1 and TRBJ2-4; 8 nucleotides line up with TRBD1. Germline CDR1 is SGHRS and CDR2 is YFSETQ. The length of the CDR3 is 17 residues. After removal of 5 bases from V and 2 bases from J, the junction contained 12 bases not matched to a gene. CDR3 sequence (DNA): TGCGCCAGCAGGCTGACCTTACAGGGGGAAACCAAAAACATTCAGTACTTC. Amino acid sequence: CASRLTLQGETKNIQYF.